What follows is one T cell receptor (beta chain) and its context. Its antigen remains unknown. These data are taken from a study of cytomegalovirus exposure and HLA in healthy donors. Study-wide points: Several of the most significant clusters appeared linked to common viral pathogens, based on a later analysis.

13 Jbeta primers and 60 Vbeta primers were used for the PCR. Here immunoSEQ multiplex PCR was the method, and the copy in TCRdb shows in-frame clones only, minus some. The data show some 77,000 clones, about four fifths seen once. This CDR3 comprises 14 residues. Germline V gene data show CDR1 as MNHNS and CDR2 as SASEGT. V was pared by 4 bases and J by 2 bases, with 12 bases between. The sequenced sample was PBMCs. V and J are TRBV6-1 and TRBJ2-7, with a weak D call TRBD1 (6 bases). This sequence originates from a man between 45 and 60 years old in good health and CMV-seropositive. The CDR3 region is CASSGLQGPYEQYF. Here the CDR3 DNA reads TGTGCCAGCAGTGGCTTACAGGGTCCCTACGAGCAGTACTTC.